This TCR beta chain was obtained from a study of vaccination and CD4 T cells after COVID-19. Sequenced with the Oncomine TCR Beta short-read assay was DNA taken from cultured CD4+ T cells. TCRdb re-called the PCR reads through MiXCR, storing one row per CDR3 protein. Here the sample spans about 16,000 distinct CDR3 sequences, about 46% being singletons. Comment on this clonotype: Antigen unknown.

As for treatment: roughly ten-day PBMC culture with coronavirus spike peptide pools or control peptides (ViraFEST assay). The CDR3 loop spans 16 amino acids. CDR1 is SGHTA, CDR2 FQGNSA, per germline. V was pared by 5 bases and J by 4 bases, with 20 bases between. Sequenced material: CD4+ T cells from blood, cultured in vitro. The chain couples TRBV7-2 to TRBJ1-2, with D possibly being TRBD1 (6 bases). The receptor was isolated from a human donor who had recovered from COVID-19. CDR3 region: CASSPGGGGHFYGYTF. The DNA for the CDR3 is TGTGCCAGCAGCCCAGGCGGGGGGGGGCACTTCTATGGCTACACCTTC. Drawing the rest from reference TRBV7-2 and TRBJ1-2, the complete variable domain is GAGVSQSPSNKVTEKGKDVELRCDPISGHTALYWYRQSLGQGLEFLIYFQGNSAPDKSGLPSDRFSAERTGGSVSTLTIQRTQQEDSAVYLCASSPGGGGHFYGYTFGSGTRLTVV.